The 17 T cell receptor beta chains below were found in one sample sequenced in a study of T cells after yellow fever vaccination. TCRdb fed the 5' RACE reads into MiXCR, producing one record per CDR3 protein. In the table there are about 220,000 distinct CDR3 sequences, about 3% of which are singletons. The material was CD4+ T cells sorted from PBMCs, obtained 10 days after the yellow fever booster vaccination. The source of these receptors is a man younger than 30 who received the YFV17D yellow fever vaccine.

The rearrangement joins TRBV4-2 to TRBJ1-4; D is possibly TRBD1 (6 bases). The V end lost 2 bases, the J end lost 2 bases, and 12 bases lay between the germline ends. The CDR3 runs 16 residues. Germline V gene sequence: CDR1 LGHNA, CDR2 YNFKEQ. Here the CDR3 DNA reads TGTGCCAGCAGCCAACCCTTAGGGGGTACTAATGAAAAACTGTTTTTT. Translated: CASSQPLGGTNEKLFF.

This clonotype was recorded at least ten times. The chain's CDR3 is CASSRAGQSLSGYTF. In nucleotides, the CDR3 is TGTGCCAGCAGTCGAGCGGGACAGAGTCTATCGGGCTACACCTTC. The rearrangement joins TRBV6-5 to TRBJ1-2; TRBD1 matches at 7 bases. V was pared by 5 bases and J by 8 bases, with 14 bases of the junction left unmatched. The CDR3 is 15 amino acids. The germline gives CDR1 MNHEY, CDR2 SVGAGI.

This clonotype came up many times. The J gene is TRBJ1-4, the V gene TRBV6-5, with D unresolved. Per the germline V gene, CDR1 is MNHEY and CDR2 is SVGAGI. The CDR3 totals 14 residues. V was cut by 6 bases and J by 0 bases, with 8 bases left in between. In nucleotides, the CDR3 is TGTGCCAGCAGGAAGACGGCAACTAATGAAAAACTGTTTTTT. Protein: CASRKTATNEKLFF.

This clonotype was seen at least ten times. This chain uses TRBV6-6 with TRBJ2-7, with a tentative D call TRBD1 (5 bases). CDR3 length: 12 amino acids. In germline, CDR1 is MNHNY, CDR2 SVGAGI (reference sequence). V lost 2 bases and J 9 bases, leaving 11 bases between the germline ends. CDR3 sequence: CASSYPQGGQYV. CDR3 nucleotide sequence: TGTGCCAGCAGTTACCCTCAGGGCGGGCAGTACGTC.

V is TRBV20-1 and J is TRBJ2-7; 9 nucleotides align to TRBD2. The V gene end was trimmed by 4 bases and the J gene end by 2 bases; junction bases not matched to a gene: 12. The CDR3 has 16 residues. Germline CDR1 is DFQATT and CDR2 is SNEGSKA (reference sequence). The CDR3 spells CSAIDELAGKAYEQYF. The CDR3 nucleotides are TGCAGTGCTATCGATGAACTAGCGGGTAAAGCCTACGAGCAGTACTTC.

This chain connects TRBV7-8 to TRBJ2-7, with D possibly TRBD1 on 7 matching bases. The V and J ends lost 3 bases and 2 bases respectively, with 14 bases between them. Germline assignment: CDR1 SGHVS and CDR2 FQNEAQ. The CDR3 is made up of 15 amino acids. The CDR3 DNA follows: TGTGCCAGCAGCTTTGGAGGGGGCGGTACCTACGAGCAGTACGTC. Translating gives CASSFGGGGTYEQYV.

This clonotype was recorded at least ten times. The rearrangement links TRBV14 to TRBJ2-1, with D tentatively TRBD2 (6 bases). Germline-derived CDR1 and CDR2 are SGHDN and FVKESK. V was cut by 4 bases and J by 2 bases, with 12 bases left in between. The CDR3 is 15 amino acids. The CDR3 loop reads CASSPLGRPYNEQFF. Written as DNA, the CDR3 is TGTGCCAGCAGCCCCTTAGGGAGGCCCTACAATGAGCAGTTCTTC.

This clonotype was seen a handful of times. This chain joins TRBV5-1 and TRBJ2-5; weak D call: TRBD2 (5 bases). There are 13 residues in the CDR3. The germline V gene has CDR1 SGHRS and CDR2 YFSETQ. Trimming shortened V by 4 bases and J by 3 bases, and 10 bases separated the two germline ends. The CDR3 sequence: CASSPDGEETQYF. The CDR3 DNA follows: TGCGCCAGCAGCCCGGACGGGGAAGAGACCCAGTACTTC.

This clonotype was counted at least ten times. This rearrangement joins TRBV7-9 to TRBJ2-7; D may be TRBD1 (6 bases). The CDR3 loop spans 14 amino acids. Germline lookup yields CDR1 SEHNR and CDR2 FQNEAQ (reference sequence). Deletions cut 5 bases from V and 2 bases from J, with 13 bases between. CDR3 residues: CASSLGTLAYEQYF. CDR3 nucleotides: TGTGCCAGCAGCCTGGGGACACTGGCCTACGAGCAGTACTTC.

This clonotype was seen repeatedly, ten times or more. This chain connects TRBV5-1 to TRBJ2-1; no clear D gene. V was pared by 0 bases and J by 5 bases, with 12 bases between. The CDR3 has 15 amino acids. CDR1 is SGHRS, CDR2 YFSETQ, per germline. CDR3 nucleotide sequence: TGCGCCAGCAGCTTGGACGAGCCTACCGACAATGAGCAGTTCTTC. Its translation is CASSLDEPTDNEQFF.

There are a few counts of this clonotype. The rearrangement links TRBV20-1 to TRBJ2-1, with 7 nucleotides matching TRBD2. CDR3 size: 13 residues. Unmatched junction bases numbered 8, after V lost 8 bases and J lost 4 bases. Germline CDR1 and CDR2: DFQATT and SNEGSKA (reference sequence). This CDR3 reads CSSPGGTYNEQFF. The CDR3 nucleotides read TGCAGTTCCCCCGGGGGGACGTACAATGAGCAGTTCTTC.

The rearrangement joins TRBV7-9 to TRBJ1-1; D gene ambiguous. Trimming shortened V by 6 bases and J by 1 base, and 18 bases separated the two germline ends. Looked up from germline, CDR1 is SEHNR and CDR2 is FQNEAQ (reference sequence). This CDR3 is built from 16 residues. Written as DNA, the CDR3 is TGTGCCAGCAGACCCCAACTTTCGGACTCGAACACTGAAGCTTTCTTT. Translation gives CASRPQLSDSNTEAFF.

This clonotype appeared a few times. The chain carries TRBV3-1 and TRBJ2-5; 8 nucleotides align to TRBD2. Per germline, CDR1 LGHDT and CDR2 YNNKEL (reference sequence). The V and J ends lost 2 bases and 3 bases, in that order; junction bases with no gene match: 5. The CDR3 is 15 amino acids. The CDR3 reads CASSQRTSPKETQYF. CDR3 DNA: TGTGCCAGCAGCCAACGGACTAGCCCAAAAGAGACCCAGTACTTC.

This clonotype was found a few times. J is TRBJ1-6 and V is TRBV10-3, with 8 bases lining up with TRBD1. Germline V lookup: CDR1 ENHRY, CDR2 SYGVKD. The CDR3 totals 14 residues. Trimming removed 5 bases from V and 10 bases from J; junction bases left unmatched: 7. CDR3 DNA sequence: TGTGCCATCAGTCTAGACAGGGGAGGCTCACCCCTCCACTTT. This gives the protein CAISLDRGGSPLHF.

This clonotype was recorded at least ten times. CDR3 region: CAISDFRGDTQYF. The CDR3 DNA reads as TGTGCCATCAGTGATTTTAGGGGAGATACGCAGTATTTT. V gene TRBV10-3 combines with J gene TRBJ2-3; a weak D match, TRBD1 (5 bases). Looked up from germline, CDR1 is ENHRY and CDR2 is SYGVKD. The CDR3 loop spans 13 amino acids. The ends were cut back, 3 bases at V and 5 bases at J, with 9 bases in the middle.

This clonotype occurred many times. The rearrangement joins TRBV6-5 to TRBJ2-5; D call uncertain. The germline V and J ends were trimmed by 8 bases and 5 bases, with 9 bases remaining between them. Germline values: CDR1 MNHEY, CDR2 SVGAGI. This CDR3 has 11 residues. The CDR3 loop is CASALRETQYF. CDR3 sequence (DNA): TGTGCCAGCGCTCTGAGGGAGACCCAGTACTTC.

The chain couples TRBV3-1 to TRBJ2-7; 9 bases fit TRBD2. This CDR3 is built from 17 residues. The germline CDR1 and CDR2 sequences are LGHDT and YNNKEL (reference sequence). The trim removed 0 bases at V and 6 bases at J, leaving 12 bases unmatched. CDR3: CASSQDLGAAGGGEQYF. CDR3 nucleotides: TGTGCCAGCAGCCAAGATCTGGGTGCAGCGGGGGGTGGCGAGCAGTACTTC.